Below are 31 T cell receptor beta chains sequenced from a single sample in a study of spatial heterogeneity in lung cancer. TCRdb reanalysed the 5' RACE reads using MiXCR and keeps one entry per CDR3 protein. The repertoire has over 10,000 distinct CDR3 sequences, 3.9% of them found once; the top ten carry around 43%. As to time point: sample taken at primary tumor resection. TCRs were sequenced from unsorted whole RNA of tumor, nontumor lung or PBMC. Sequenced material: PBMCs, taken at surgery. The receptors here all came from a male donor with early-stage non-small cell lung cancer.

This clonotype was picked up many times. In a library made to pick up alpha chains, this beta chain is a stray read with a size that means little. CDR3 amino acids: CASSSQAGGRNEQFF. In DNA, the CDR3 is TGTGCCAGTAGTAGTCAAGCGGGAGGGCGGAATGAGCAGTTCTTC. The V call is TRBV19, the J call TRBJ2-1; 10 positions match TRBD2. From germline, CDR1 is LNHDA and CDR2 SQIVND (reference sequence). The V segment lost 4 bases and the J segment 7 bases; nucleotides outside the gene matches: 7. CDR3 length: 15 amino acids.

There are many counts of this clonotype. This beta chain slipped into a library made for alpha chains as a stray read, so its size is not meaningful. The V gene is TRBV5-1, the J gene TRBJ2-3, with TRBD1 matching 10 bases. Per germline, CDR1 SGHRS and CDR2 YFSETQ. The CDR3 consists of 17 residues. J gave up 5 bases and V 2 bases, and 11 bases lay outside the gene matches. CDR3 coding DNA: TGCGCCAGCAGCTTCTCCGGGACAGGGGTAAATTTAGATACGCAGTATTTT. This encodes CASSFSGTGVNLDTQYF.

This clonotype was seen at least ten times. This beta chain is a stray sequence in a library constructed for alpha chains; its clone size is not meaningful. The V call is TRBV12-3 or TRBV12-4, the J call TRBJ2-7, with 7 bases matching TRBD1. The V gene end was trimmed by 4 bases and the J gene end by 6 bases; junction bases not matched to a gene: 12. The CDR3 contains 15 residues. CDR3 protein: CASSSAGTEGREQYF. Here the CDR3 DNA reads TGTGCCAGCAGTTCAGCCGGGACAGAGGGCCGCGAGCAGTACTTC.

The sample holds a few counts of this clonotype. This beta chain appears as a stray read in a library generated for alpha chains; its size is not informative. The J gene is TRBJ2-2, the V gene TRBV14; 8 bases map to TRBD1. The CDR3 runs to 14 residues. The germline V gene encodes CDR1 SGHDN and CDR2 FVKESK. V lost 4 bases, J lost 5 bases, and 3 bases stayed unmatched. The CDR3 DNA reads TGTGCCAGCAGCCGACAGGGGACGACCGGGGAGCTGTTTTTT. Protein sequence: CASSRQGTTGELFF.

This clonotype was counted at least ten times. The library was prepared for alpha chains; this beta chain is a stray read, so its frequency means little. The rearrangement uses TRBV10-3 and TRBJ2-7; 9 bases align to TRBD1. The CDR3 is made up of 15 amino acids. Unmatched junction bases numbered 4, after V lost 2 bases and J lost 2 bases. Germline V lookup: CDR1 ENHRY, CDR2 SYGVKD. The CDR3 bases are TGTGCCATCAGTGAGGGGGACAGGGAGACCTACGAGCAGTACTTC. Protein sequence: CAISEGDRETYEQYF.

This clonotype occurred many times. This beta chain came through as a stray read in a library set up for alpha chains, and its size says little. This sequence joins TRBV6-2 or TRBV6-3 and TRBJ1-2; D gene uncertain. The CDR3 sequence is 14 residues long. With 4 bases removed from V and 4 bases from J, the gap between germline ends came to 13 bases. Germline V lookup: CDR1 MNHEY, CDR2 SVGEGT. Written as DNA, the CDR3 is TGTGCCAGCAGTTTCTCGGACTCGATCTATGGCTACACCTTC. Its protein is CASSFSDSIYGYTF.

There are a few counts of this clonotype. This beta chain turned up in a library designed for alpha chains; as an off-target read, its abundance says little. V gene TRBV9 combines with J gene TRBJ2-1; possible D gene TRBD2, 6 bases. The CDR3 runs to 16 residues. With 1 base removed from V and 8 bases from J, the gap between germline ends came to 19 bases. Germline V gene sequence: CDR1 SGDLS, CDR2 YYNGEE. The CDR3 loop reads CASSVSGRRLGDEQFF. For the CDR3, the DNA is TGTGCCAGCAGCGTAAGCGGCCGGAGACTAGGCGATGAGCAGTTCTTC.

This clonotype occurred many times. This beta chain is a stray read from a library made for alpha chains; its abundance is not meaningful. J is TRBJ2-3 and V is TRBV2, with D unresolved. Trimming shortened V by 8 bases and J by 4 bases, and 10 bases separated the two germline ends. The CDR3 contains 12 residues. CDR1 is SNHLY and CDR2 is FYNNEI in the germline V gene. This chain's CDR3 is CASANGPDTQYF. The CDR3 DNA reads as TGTGCCAGCGCCAACGGTCCAGATACGCAGTATTTT.

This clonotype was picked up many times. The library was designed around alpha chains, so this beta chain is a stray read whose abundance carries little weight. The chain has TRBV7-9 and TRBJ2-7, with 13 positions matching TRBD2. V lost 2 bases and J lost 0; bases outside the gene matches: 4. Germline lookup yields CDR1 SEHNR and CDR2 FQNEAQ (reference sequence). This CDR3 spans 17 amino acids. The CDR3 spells CASSLPTSGRSSYEQYF. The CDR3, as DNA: TGTGCCAGCAGCTTACCGACTAGCGGGAGGAGCTCCTACGAGCAGTACTTC.

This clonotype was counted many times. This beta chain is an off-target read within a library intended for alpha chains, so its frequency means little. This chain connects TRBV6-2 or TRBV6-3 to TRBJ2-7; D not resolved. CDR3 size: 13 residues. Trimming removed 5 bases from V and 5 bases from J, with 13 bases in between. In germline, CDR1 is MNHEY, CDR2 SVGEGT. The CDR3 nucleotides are TGTGCCAGCAGTGTCAGCCTACTGGACGAGCAGTACTTC. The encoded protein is CASSVSLLDEQYF.

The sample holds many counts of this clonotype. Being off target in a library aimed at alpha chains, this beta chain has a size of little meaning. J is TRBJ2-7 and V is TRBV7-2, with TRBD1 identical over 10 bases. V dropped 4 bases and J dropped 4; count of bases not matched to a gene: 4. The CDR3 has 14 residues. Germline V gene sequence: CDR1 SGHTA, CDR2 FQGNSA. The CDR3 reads CASSSDRGRYEQYF. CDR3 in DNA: TGTGCCAGCAGCTCAGACAGGGGGCGATACGAGCAGTACTTC. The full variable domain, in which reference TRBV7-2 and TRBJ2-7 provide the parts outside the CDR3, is GAGVSQSPSNKVTEKGKDVELRCDPISGHTALYWYRQSLGQGLEFLIYFQGNSAPDKSGLPSDRFSAERTGGSVSTLTIQRTQQEDSAVYLCASSSDRGRYEQYFGPGTRLTVT.

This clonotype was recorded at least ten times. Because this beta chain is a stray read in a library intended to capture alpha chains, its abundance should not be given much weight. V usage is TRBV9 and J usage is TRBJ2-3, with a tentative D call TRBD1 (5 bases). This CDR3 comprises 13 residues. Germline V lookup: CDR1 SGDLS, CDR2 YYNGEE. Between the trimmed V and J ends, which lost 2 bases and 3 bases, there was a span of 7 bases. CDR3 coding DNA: TGTGCCAGCAGCGTTGACAGAACAGATACGCAGTATTTT. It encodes CASSVDRTDTQYF.

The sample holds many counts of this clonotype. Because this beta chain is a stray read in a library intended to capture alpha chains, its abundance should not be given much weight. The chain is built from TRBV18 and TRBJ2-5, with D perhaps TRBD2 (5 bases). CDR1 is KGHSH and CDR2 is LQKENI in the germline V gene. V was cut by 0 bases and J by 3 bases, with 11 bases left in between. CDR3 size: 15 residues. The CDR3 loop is CASSPPSGVEETQYF. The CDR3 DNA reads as TGTGCCAGCTCACCACCCTCCGGGGTGGAAGAGACCCAGTACTTC. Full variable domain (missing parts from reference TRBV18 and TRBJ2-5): NAGVMQNPRHLVRRRGQEARLRCSPMKGHSHVYWYRQLPEEGLKFMVYLQKENIIDESGMPKERFSAEFPKEGPSILRIQQVVRGDSAAYFCASSPPSGVEETQYFGPGTRLLVL.

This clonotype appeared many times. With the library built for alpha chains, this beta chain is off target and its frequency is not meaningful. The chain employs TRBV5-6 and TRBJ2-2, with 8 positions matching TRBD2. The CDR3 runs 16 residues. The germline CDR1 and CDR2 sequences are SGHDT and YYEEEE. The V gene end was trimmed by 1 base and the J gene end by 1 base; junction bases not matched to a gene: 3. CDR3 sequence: CASSLPSGLNTGELFF. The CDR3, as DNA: TGTGCCAGCAGCTTGCCTAGCGGGTTGAACACCGGGGAGCTGTTTTTT.

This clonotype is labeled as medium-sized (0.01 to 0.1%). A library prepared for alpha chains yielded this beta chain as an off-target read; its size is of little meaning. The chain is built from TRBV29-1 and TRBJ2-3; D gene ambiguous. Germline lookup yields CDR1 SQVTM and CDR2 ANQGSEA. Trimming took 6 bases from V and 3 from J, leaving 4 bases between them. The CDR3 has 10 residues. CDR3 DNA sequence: TGCAGCGTCCGGACAGATACGCAGTATTTT. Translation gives CSVRTDTQYF.

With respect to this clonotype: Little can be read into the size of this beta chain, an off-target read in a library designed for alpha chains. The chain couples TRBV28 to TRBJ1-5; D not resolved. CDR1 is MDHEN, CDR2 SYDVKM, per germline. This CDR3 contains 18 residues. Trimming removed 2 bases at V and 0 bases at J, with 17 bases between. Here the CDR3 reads CASSLDSGAHYSNQPQHF. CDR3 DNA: TGTGCCAGCAGTTTAGACTCGGGTGCGCATTATAGCAATCAGCCCCAGCATTTT. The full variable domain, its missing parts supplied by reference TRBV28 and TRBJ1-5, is DVKVTQSSRYLVKRTGEKVFLECVQDMDHENMFWYRQDPGLGLRLIYFSYDVKMKEKGDIPEGYSVSREKKERFSLILESASTNQTSMYLCASSLDSGAHYSNQPQHFGDGTRLSIL.

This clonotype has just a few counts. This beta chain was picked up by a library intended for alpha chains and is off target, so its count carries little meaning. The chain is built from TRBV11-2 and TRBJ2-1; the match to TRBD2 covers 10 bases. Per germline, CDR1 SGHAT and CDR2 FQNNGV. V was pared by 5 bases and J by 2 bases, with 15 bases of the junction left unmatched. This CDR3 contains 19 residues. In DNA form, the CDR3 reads TGTGCCAGCAGCATCGGGGGGGCTAGCGGGAGATCCGCCTACAATGAGCAGTTCTTC. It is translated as CASSIGGASGRSAYNEQFF.

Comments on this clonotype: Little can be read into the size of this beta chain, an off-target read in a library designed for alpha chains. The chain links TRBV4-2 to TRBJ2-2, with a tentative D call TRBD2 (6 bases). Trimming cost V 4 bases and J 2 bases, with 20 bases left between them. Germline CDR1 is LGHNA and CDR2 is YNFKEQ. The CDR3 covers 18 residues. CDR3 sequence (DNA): TGTGCCAGCAGCCCGGAGGGCTTCTTGCGGGGTAACACCGGGGAGCTGTTTTTT. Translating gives CASSPEGFLRGNTGELFF.

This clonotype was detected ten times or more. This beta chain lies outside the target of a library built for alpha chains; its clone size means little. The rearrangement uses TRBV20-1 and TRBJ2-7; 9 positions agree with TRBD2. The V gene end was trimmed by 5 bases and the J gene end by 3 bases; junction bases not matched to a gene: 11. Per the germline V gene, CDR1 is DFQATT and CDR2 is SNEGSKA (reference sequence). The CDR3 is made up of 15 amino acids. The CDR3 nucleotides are TGCAGTGCTGCATCCGGCGGGAGGGCCAACTACGAGCAGTACTTC. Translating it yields CSAASGGRANYEQYF.

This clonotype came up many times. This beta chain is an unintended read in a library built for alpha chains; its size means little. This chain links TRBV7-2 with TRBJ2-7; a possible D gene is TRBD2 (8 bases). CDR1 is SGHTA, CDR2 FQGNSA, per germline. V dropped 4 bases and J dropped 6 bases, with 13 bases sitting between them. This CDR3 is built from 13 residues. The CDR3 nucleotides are TGTGCCAGCAGCTCCGGGAGGGGGCTCGAGCAGTACTTC. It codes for CASSSGRGLEQYF.

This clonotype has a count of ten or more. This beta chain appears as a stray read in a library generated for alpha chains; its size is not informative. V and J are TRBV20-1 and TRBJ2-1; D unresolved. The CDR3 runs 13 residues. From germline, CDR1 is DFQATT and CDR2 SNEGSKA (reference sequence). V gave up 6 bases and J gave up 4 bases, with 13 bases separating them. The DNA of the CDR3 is TGCAGTGCCCGGAGTCCCGCTTACAATGAGCAGTTCTTC. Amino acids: CSARSPAYNEQFF.

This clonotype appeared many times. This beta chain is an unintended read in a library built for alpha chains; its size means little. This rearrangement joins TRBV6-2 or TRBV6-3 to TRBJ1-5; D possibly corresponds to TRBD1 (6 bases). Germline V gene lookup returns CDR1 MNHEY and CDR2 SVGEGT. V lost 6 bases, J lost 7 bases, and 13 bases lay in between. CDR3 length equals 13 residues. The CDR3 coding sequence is TGTGCCAGCAGCTACAGGGTTGGGCAGCCCCAGCATTTT. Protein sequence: CASSYRVGQPQHF.

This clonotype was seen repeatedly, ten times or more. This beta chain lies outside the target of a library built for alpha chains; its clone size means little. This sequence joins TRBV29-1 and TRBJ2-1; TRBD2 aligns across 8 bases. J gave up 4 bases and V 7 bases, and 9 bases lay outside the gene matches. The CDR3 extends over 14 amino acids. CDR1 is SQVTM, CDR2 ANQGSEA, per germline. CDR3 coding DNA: TGCAGCGCCGCCACGGGACTAGAGTACAATGAGCAGTTCTTC. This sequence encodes CSAATGLEYNEQFF.

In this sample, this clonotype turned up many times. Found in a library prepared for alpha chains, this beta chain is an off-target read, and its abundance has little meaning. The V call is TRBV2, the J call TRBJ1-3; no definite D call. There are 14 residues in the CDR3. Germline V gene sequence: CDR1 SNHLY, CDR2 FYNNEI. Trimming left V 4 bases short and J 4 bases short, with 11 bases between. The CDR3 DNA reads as TGTGCCAGCAGTGTGAAATTTGGAGGAAACACCATATATTTT. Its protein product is CASSVKFGGNTIYF.

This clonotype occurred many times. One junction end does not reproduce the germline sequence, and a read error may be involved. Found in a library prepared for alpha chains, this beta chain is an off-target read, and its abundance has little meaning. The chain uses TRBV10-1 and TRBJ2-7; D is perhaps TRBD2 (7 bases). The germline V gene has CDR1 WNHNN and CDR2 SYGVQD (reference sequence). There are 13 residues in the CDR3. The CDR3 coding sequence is TGCGCCAGCAGTGAGTTGGGGGGGCAACCTTCGCCGTTC. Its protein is CASSELGGQPSPF.

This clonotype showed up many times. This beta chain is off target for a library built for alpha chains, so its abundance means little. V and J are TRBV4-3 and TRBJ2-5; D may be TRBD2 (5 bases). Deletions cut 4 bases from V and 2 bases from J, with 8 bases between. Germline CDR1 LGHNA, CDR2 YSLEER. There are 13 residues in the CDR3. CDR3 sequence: CASSLWTQETQYF. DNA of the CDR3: TGCGCCAGCAGCCTTTGGACTCAAGAGACCCAGTACTTC.

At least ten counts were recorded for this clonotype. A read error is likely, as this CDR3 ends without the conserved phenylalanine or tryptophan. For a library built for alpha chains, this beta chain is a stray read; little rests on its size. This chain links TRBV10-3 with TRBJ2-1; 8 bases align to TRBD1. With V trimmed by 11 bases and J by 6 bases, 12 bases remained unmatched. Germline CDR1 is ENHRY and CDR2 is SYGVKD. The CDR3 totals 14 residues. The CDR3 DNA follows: TGTGCCGTCGAGAGGACAGGGCCTAGCAATGAGCAGTTCTCC. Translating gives CAVERTGPSNEQFS.

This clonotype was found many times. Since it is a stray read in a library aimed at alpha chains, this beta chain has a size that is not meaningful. As DNA, the CDR3 is TGTGCCAGCAGCTATGACAGGGGAACTCCAATATATTTT. Translation: CASSYDRGTPIYF. The chain is built from TRBV7-2 and TRBJ1-3; 8 positions match TRBD1. Germline CDR1 is SGHTA and CDR2 is FQGNSA. After removal of 4 bases from V and 13 bases from J, the junction contained 9 bases not matched to a gene. The CDR3 loop spans 13 amino acids.

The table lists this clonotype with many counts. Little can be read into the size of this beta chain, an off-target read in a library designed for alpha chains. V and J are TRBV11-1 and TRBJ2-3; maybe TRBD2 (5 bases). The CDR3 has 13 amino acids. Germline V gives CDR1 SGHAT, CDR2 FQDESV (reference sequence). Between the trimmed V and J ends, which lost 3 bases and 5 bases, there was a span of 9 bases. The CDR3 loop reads CASSLQTKDTQYF. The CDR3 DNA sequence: TGTGCCAGCAGCTTGCAGACTAAAGATACGCAGTATTTT.

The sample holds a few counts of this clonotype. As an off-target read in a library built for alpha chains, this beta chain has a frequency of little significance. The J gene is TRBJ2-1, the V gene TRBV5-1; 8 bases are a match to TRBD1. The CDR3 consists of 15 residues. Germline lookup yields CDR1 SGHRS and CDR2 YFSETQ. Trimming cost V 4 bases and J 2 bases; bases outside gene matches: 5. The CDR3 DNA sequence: TGCGCCAGCAGCGGGGGGACAGGCGCCTACAATGAGCAGTTCTTC. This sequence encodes CASSGGTGAYNEQFF.

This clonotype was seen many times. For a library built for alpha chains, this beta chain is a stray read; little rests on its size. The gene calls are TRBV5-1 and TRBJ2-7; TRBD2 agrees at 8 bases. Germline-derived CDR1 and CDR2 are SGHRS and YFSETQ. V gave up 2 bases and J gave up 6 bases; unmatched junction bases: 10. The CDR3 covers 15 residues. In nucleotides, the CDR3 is TGCGCCAGCAGCTTCGAAGGGACTAGAAGCGGCGAGCAGTACTTC. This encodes CASSFEGTRSGEQYF.